The rows below give T cell receptor beta chains drawn from one sample of a study of Ad26.COV2.S vaccination and SARS-CoV-2 variants. Profiling relied on immunoSEQ multiplex PCR, and the TCRdb table lists in-frame clones only, not all of them. The profile shows around 300,000 clones, 80% to 90% of them singletons. The sample was peripheral blood, taken in a trial of Ad26.COV2.S vaccine versus placebo. The receptors come from a person aged 18-60 years who received the Ad26.COV2.S COVID-19 vaccine or a placebo. The CDR3 runs from the conserved cysteine through the conserved F or W. The D gene is left open where the match is weak. Size is stated for part of the rows, as once, few or many counts, or as a class when the clone is expanded.

D gene	V gene	clone size	J gene	CDR3 protein	CDR3 DNA
NA	TRBV10-2	NA	TRBJ2-7	CASSDGPSYEQYF	TGCGCCAGCAGTGATGGGCCCTCCTACGAGCAGTACTTC
TRBD2	TRBV5-6	NA	TRBJ2-7	CASSSRLAGNEQYF	TGTGCCAGCAGCTCCAGACTAGCGGGAAACGAGCAGTACTTC
NA	TRBV19	NA	TRBJ2-5	CASSTSAQETQYF	TGTGCCAGTAGTACGTCAGCTCAAGAGACCCAGTACTTC
TRBD1	TRBV2	NA	TRBJ1-6	CLTGPSNSPLHF	TGTCTGACAGGGCCGTCAAATTCACCCCTCCACTTT
NA	TRBV30	NA	TRBJ2-3	CAWKEGNTDTQYF	TGTGCCTGGAAGGAGGGGAACACAGATACGCAGTATTTT
NA	TRBV5-6	NA	TRBJ1-4	CASSRTREATNEKLFF	TGTGCCAGCAGCCGCACTAGGGAGGCAACTAATGAAAAACTGTTTTTT
NA	TRBV6-6	NA	TRBJ1-4	CASRPPTNEKLFF	TGTGCCAGCAGGCCTCCAACTAATGAAAAACTGTTTTTT
TRBD2	TRBV28	NA	TRBJ2-1	CASSFPTSGRFYNEQFF	TGTGCCAGCAGTTTCCCGACTAGCGGGAGGTTCTACAATGAGCAGTTCTTC
NA	TRBV9	NA	TRBJ2-1	CASSVLPGYNEQFF	TGTGCCAGCAGCGTACTCCCAGGCTACAATGAGCAGTTCTTC
NA	TRBV15	NA	TRBJ1-2	CATSRDSGGYTF	TGTGCCACCAGCAGAGATTCGGGGGGCTACACCTTC
TRBD2	TRBV18	NA	TRBJ2-3	CASSPVQRETDTQYF	TGTGCCAGCTCACCAGTTCAGCGGGAGACAGATACGCAGTATTTT
NA	TRBV9	once	TRBJ2-5	CASSRGQETQYF	TGTGCCAGCTCACGGGGCCAAGAGACCCAGTACTTC
TRBD2	TRBV24-1	NA	TRBJ2-5	CATSDLGSGNQETQYF	TGTGCCACCAGTGATTTAGGTAGCGGGAACCAAGAGACCCAGTACTTC
NA	TRBV6-1	few	TRBJ2-7	CASSEAPANSYEQYF	TGTGCCAGCAGTGAAGCGCCTGCAAACTCCTACGAGCAGTACTTC
TRBD1	TRBV7-2	NA	TRBJ1-1	CASSLSSSSGQGLNTEAFF	TGTGCCAGCAGCTTAAGTTCGTCAAGTGGACAGGGCCTAAACACTGAAGCTTTCTTT
NA	TRBV5-1	NA	TRBJ1-1	CASSVTGVIEAFF	TGCGCCAGCAGCGTCACCGGGGTGATCGAAGCTTTCTTT
NA	TRBV2	NA	TRBJ2-7	CASSGRFPYF	TGTGCCAGCAGCGGTAGATTCCCCTACTTC
NA	TRBV28	NA	TRBJ1-6	CASIPAANSPLHF	TGTGCCAGCATTCCGGCTGCGAATTCACCCCTCCACTTT
NA	TRBV6-5	NA	TRBJ1-3	CASSWDSGNTIYF	TGTGCCAGCAGCTGGGACTCTGGAAACACCATATATTTT
TRBD1	TRBV5-8	NA	TRBJ1-2	CASSSDRVYGYTF	TGTGCCAGCAGCTCAGACAGGGTCTATGGCTACACCTTC
NA	TRBV28	NA	TRBJ1-5	CASRSTPGQKSNQPQHF	TGTGCCAGCAGGTCGACCCCGGGCCAGAAAAGCAATCAGCCCCAGCATTTT
NA	TRBV19	NA	TRBJ2-3	CASSIDTGTDTQYF	TGTGCCAGTAGTATAGATACAGGGACAGATACGCAGTATTTT
NA	TRBV5-1	NA	TRBJ2-1	CASSPSGSSYNEQFF	TGCGCCAGCAGCCCCAGCGGTAGCTCCTACAATGAGCAGTTCTTC
TRBD1	TRBV19	NA	TRBJ1-2	CASSSWTGGFDGYTF	TGTGCCAGTAGTTCCTGGACAGGGGGTTTCGATGGCTACACCTTC
NA	TRBV30	once	TRBJ1-4	CAWSRQPNEKLFF	TGTGCCTGGAGTAGACAGCCTAATGAAAAACTGTTTTTT
TRBD1	TRBV3-1/TRBV3-2	NA	TRBJ1-5	CASSQGTGRQQPQHF	TGTGCCAGCAGCCAAGGGACAGGGCGCCAACAGCCCCAGCATTTT
TRBD1	TRBV14	NA	TRBJ1-1	CASSYRGRTEAFF	TGTGCCAGCAGCTACAGGGGGCGAACTGAAGCTTTCTTT
NA	TRBV5-6	NA	TRBJ1-2	CASSLGTGNYGYTF	TGTGCCAGCAGCCTGGGGACGGGGAATTATGGCTACACCTTC
NA	TRBV7-2	NA	TRBJ2-4	CASRLRTTKNIQYF	TGTGCCAGCCGATTGCGGACAACAAAAAACATTCAGTACTTC
TRBD1	TRBV28	NA	TRBJ1-4	CASSLWGTGTEKLFF	TGTGCCAGCAGTTTATGGGGGACAGGGACTGAAAAACTGTTTTTT
NA	TRBV4-1	NA	TRBJ2-5	CASSLGGLEGTQYF	TGCGCCAGCAGCCTGGGCGGCCTCGAGGGGACCCAGTACTTC
NA	TRBV7-9	few	TRBJ1-2	CASNPRSYGYTF	TGTGCCAGCAACCCCAGGAGCTATGGCTACACCTTC
NA	TRBV30	NA	TRBJ2-1	CAATTASVGVEQFF	TGTGCCGCCACGACAGCGTCCGTCGGAGTAGAGCAGTTCTTC
TRBD1	TRBV7-9	NA	TRBJ1-2	CASSGRDREAYGYTF	TGTGCCAGCAGCGGCCGGGACAGGGAGGCTTATGGCTACACCTTC
NA	TRBV3-1/TRBV3-2	many	TRBJ2-7	CASSQSTGTTEQYF	TGTGCCAGCAGCCAATCAACCGGAACCACCGAGCAGTACTTC
NA	TRBV3-1/TRBV3-2	NA	TRBJ2-5	CASSQDGVQETQYF	TGTGCCAGCAGCCAAGATGGAGTCCAAGAGACCCAGTACTTC
NA	TRBV4-1	NA	TRBJ1-1	CASSQVGAGGTEAFF	TGCGCCAGCAGCCAAGTGGGGGCCGGGGGCACTGAAGCTTTCTTT
TRBD1	TRBV6-5	NA	TRBJ1-1	CASSYSRQGRTEAFF	TGTGCCAGCAGTTACTCGAGACAGGGTAGGACTGAAGCTTTCTTT
NA	TRBV6-2/TRBV6-3	NA	TRBJ1-2	CASSFPAGAHGYTF	TGTGCCAGCAGTTTCCCGGCAGGGGCGCATGGCTACACCTTC
NA	TRBV4-1	NA	TRBJ1-2	CASSQMENSYGYTF	TGCGCCAGCAGCCAAATGGAGAACTCCTATGGCTACACCTTC
NA	TRBV6-5	once	TRBJ2-5	CASRSSGGKETQYF	TGTGCCAGCAGGAGTTCGGGGGGCAAAGAGACCCAGTACTTC
NA	TRBV11-2	NA	TRBJ2-5	CASSRRRDSPQETQYF	TGTGCCAGCAGCCGGCGGAGGGACAGCCCCCAAGAGACCCAGTACTTC
NA	TRBV5-1	NA	TRBJ1-1	CASSLVPGKNTEAFF	TGCGCCAGCAGCTTGGTGCCGGGAAAGAACACTGAAGCTTTCTTT
NA	TRBV7-2	NA	TRBJ2-5	CASSLYSREETQYF	TGTGCCAGCAGCTTATACTCGAGGGAAGAGACCCAGTACTTC
TRBD2	TRBV19	few	TRBJ2-1	CASSYGRPGDEQFF	TGTGCCAGTAGTTACGGGAGGCCGGGCGATGAGCAGTTCTTC